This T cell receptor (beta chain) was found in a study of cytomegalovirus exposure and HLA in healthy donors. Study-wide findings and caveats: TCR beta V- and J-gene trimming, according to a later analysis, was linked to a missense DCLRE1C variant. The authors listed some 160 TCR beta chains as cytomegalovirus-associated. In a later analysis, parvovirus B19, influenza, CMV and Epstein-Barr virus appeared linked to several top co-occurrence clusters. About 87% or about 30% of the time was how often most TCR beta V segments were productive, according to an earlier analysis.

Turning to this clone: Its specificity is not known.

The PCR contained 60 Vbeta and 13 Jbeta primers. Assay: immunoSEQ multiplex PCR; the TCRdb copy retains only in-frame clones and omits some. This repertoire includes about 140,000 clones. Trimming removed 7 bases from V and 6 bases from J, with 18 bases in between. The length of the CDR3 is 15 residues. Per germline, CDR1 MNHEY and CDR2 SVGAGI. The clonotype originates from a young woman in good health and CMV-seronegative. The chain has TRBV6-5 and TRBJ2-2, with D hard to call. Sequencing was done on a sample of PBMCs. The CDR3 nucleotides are TGTGCCAGCACTCCTACGGTGTGGGCCGCCGGGGAGCTGTTTTTT. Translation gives CASTPTVWAAGELFF.